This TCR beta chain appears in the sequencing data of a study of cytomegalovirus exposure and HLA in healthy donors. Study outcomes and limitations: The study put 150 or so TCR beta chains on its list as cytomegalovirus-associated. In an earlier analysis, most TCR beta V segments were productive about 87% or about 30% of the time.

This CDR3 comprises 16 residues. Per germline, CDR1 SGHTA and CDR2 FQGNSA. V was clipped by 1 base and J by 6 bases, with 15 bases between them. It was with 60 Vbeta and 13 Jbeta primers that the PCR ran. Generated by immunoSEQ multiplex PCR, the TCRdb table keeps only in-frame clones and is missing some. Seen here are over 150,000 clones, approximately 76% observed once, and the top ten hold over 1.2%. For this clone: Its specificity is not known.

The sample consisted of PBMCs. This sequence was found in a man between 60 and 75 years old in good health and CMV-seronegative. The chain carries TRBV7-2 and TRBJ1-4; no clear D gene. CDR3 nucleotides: TGTGCCAGCAGCTTAGTCCCCTTCTCCGGGGATGAAAAACTGTTTTTT. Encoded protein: CASSLVPFSGDEKLFF.